The rows below give T cell receptor beta chains drawn from one sample of a study of blood T cell repertoires in COVID-19. TCRdb keeps only in-frame clones here, not all; method: immunoSEQ multiplex PCR. The table lists around 250,000 clones, around 84% of them singletons, with approximately 4% in the top ten. Sample: PBMCs or T cells enriched from blood (not recorded which). The source is a man aged 25-45 years with acute COVID-19. Each CDR3 is given with its conserved first and last residue. A D gene is named only where the DNA matches it firmly. For some rows the clone size is stated as once, few or many, or as a class when expanded; others skip it.

len: 15
d_gene: TRBD2
v_gene: TRBV14
j_gene: TRBJ2-1
abundance: -
CDR3aa: CASSPGLAHYNEQFF
CDR3nt: TGTGCCAGCAGCCCTGGACTAGCGCACTACAATGAGCAGTTCTTC

len: 15
d_gene: -
v_gene: TRBV14
j_gene: TRBJ2-6
abundance: -
CDR3aa: CASSREGSGANVLTF
CDR3nt: TGTGCCAGCAGCCGTGAGGGATCTGGGGCCAACGTCCTGACTTTC

len: 13
d_gene: TRBD1
v_gene: TRBV7-8
j_gene: TRBJ1-3
abundance: once
CDR3aa: CASQGAAGNTIYF
CDR3nt: TGTGCCTCCCAGGGGGCGGCTGGAAACACCATATATTTT

len: 16
d_gene: -
v_gene: TRBV19
j_gene: TRBJ2-6
abundance: -
CDR3aa: CASNGRGVSGANVLTF
CDR3nt: TGTGCCAGTAACGGTCGGGGTGTGTCTGGGGCCAACGTCCTGACTTTC

len: 15
d_gene: TRBD1
v_gene: TRBV28
j_gene: TRBJ1-5
abundance: -
CDR3aa: CASSLSGGSPQPQHF
CDR3nt: TGTGCCAGCAGTTTATCAGGGGGCTCTCCTCAGCCCCAGCATTTT

len: 17
d_gene: TRBD1
v_gene: TRBV6-1
j_gene: TRBJ2-3
abundance: -
CDR3aa: CASSGTGGGLRTDTQYF
CDR3nt: TGTGCCAGCAGTGGGACAGGGGGCGGCCTCCGGACAGATACGCAGTATTTT

len: 15
d_gene: -
v_gene: TRBV5-1
j_gene: TRBJ1-4
abundance: -
CDR3aa: CASSFSGRGNEKLFF
CDR3nt: TGTGCCAGCAGCTTTTCCGGACGGGGAAATGAAAAACTGTTTTTT

len: 14
d_gene: -
v_gene: TRBV7-2
j_gene: TRBJ1-3
abundance: -
CDR3aa: CASSLSRESNTIYF
CDR3nt: TGTGCCAGCAGCTTAAGCCGTGAGTCGAACACCATATATTTT

len: 14
d_gene: TRBD2
v_gene: TRBV4-2
j_gene: TRBJ2-3
abundance: -
CDR3aa: CASSDGTSGRTRYF
CDR3nt: TGTGCCAGCAGCGACGGGACTAGCGGGAGAACTAGGTATTTT

len: 13
d_gene: -
v_gene: TRBV19
j_gene: TRBJ1-2
abundance: -
CDR3aa: CASEPGQAYGYTF
CDR3nt: TGTGCCAGTGAACCGGGACAAGCCTATGGCTACACCTTC

len: 13
d_gene: TRBD1
v_gene: TRBV12-3/TRBV12-4
j_gene: TRBJ1-1
abundance: -
CDR3aa: CASSLTRGRLSFF
CDR3nt: TGTGCCAGCAGTTTAACCAGGGGGCGCCTATCTTTCTTT

len: 15
d_gene: -
v_gene: TRBV5-4
j_gene: TRBJ2-3
abundance: -
CDR3aa: CASSLRKRSSDTQYF
CDR3nt: TGTGCCAGCAGCTTGAGAAAGCGGTCGTCAGATACGCAGTATTTT

len: 13
d_gene: -
v_gene: TRBV6-5
j_gene: TRBJ1-4
abundance: -
CDR3aa: CASSYNSHEKLFF
CDR3nt: TGTGCCAGCAGTTACAACTCCCATGAAAAACTGTTTTTT

len: 13
d_gene: -
v_gene: TRBV14
j_gene: TRBJ1-2
abundance: few
CDR3aa: CASSPKQGSGYTF
CDR3nt: TGTGCCAGCAGTCCTAAACAGGGAAGTGGCTACACCTTC

len: 12
d_gene: -
v_gene: TRBV13
j_gene: TRBJ2-1
abundance: -
CDR3aa: CASSLEPDEQFF
CDR3nt: TGTGCCAGCAGCTTAGAACCGGATGAGCAGTTCTTC

len: 14
d_gene: TRBD1
v_gene: TRBV19
j_gene: TRBJ2-1
abundance: -
CDR3aa: CASSLRTWDRGKFF
CDR3nt: TGTGCCAGTAGTCTTCGTACTTGGGACAGGGGAAAGTTCTTC

len: 16
d_gene: TRBD1
v_gene: TRBV24-1
j_gene: TRBJ2-1
abundance: -
CDR3aa: CATSEVDRDSYNEQFF
CDR3nt: TGTGCCACCAGTGAAGTAGACAGGGACTCCTACAATGAGCAGTTCTTC

len: 14
d_gene: -
v_gene: TRBV6-5
j_gene: TRBJ1-1
abundance: -
CDR3aa: CAIRRKGRATEAFF
CDR3nt: TGTGCCATTAGAAGGAAGGGCAGGGCCACTGAAGCTTTCTTT

len: 11
d_gene: -
v_gene: TRBV12-3/TRBV12-4
j_gene: TRBJ1-4
abundance: -
CDR3aa: CASSLLEKLFF
CDR3nt: TGTGCCAGCAGTTTACTTGAAAAACTGTTTTTT

len: 15
d_gene: TRBD1
v_gene: TRBV10-3
j_gene: TRBJ1-4
abundance: -
CDR3aa: CAISESGQLNEKLFF
CDR3nt: TGTGCCATCAGTGAGTCGGGACAGCTCAATGAAAAACTGTTTTTT

len: 17
d_gene: TRBD1
v_gene: TRBV6-1
j_gene: TRBJ2-5
abundance: -
CDR3aa: CASSEGPTGGGSETQYF
CDR3nt: TGTGCCAGCAGTGAGGGTCCGACAGGGGGCGGCTCAGAGACCCAGTACTTC

len: 15
d_gene: -
v_gene: TRBV2
j_gene: TRBJ2-2
abundance: -
CDR3aa: CASSVTGWNTGELFF
CDR3nt: TGTGCCAGCAGTGTAACAGGGTGGAACACCGGGGAGCTGTTTTTT

len: 13
d_gene: -
v_gene: TRBV5-1
j_gene: TRBJ1-6
abundance: few
CDR3aa: CACRGQNNSPLHF
CDR3nt: TGCGCCTGCCGGGGACAAAATAATTCACCCCTCCACTTT

len: 14
d_gene: -
v_gene: TRBV11-2
j_gene: TRBJ2-1
abundance: -
CDR3aa: CASSQGGVYNEQFF
CDR3nt: TGTGCCAGCAGCCAAGGGGGGGTCTACAATGAGCAGTTCTTC

len: 14
d_gene: TRBD1
v_gene: TRBV6-5
j_gene: TRBJ1-6
abundance: few
CDR3aa: CASSQGVSNSPLHF
CDR3nt: TGTGCCAGCAGCCAGGGGGTGAGCAATTCACCCCTCCACTTT

len: 13
d_gene: -
v_gene: TRBV30
j_gene: TRBJ1-1
abundance: -
CDR3aa: CAWSPGWNTEAFF
CDR3nt: TGTGCCTGGAGTCCAGGATGGAACACTGAAGCTTTCTTT

len: 13
d_gene: TRBD2
v_gene: TRBV23-1
j_gene: TRBJ2-1
abundance: -
CDR3aa: CANLAGGPCEQFF
CDR3nt: TGCGCCAATCTAGCGGGAGGGCCTTGCGAGCAGTTCTTC

len: 15
d_gene: TRBD2
v_gene: TRBV19
j_gene: TRBJ2-1
abundance: -
CDR3aa: CASRASGGHYNEQFF
CDR3nt: TGTGCCAGTAGGGCTAGCGGGGGACACTACAATGAGCAGTTCTTC

len: 15
d_gene: -
v_gene: TRBV29-1
j_gene: TRBJ1-1
abundance: -
CDR3aa: CSVAMLSIENTEAFF
CDR3nt: TGCAGCGTTGCGATGCTATCGATAGAGAACACTGAAGCTTTCTTT

len: 14
d_gene: -
v_gene: TRBV19
j_gene: TRBJ1-6
abundance: -
CDR3aa: CASSILRADSPLHF
CDR3nt: TGTGCCAGTAGTATTCTCAGGGCGGATTCACCCCTCCACTTT

len: 14
d_gene: -
v_gene: TRBV3-1/TRBV3-2
j_gene: TRBJ1-3
abundance: -
CDR3aa: CASSRDYSGNTIYF
CDR3nt: TGTGCCAGCAGCCGCGACTACTCTGGAAACACCATATATTTT

len: 17
d_gene: TRBD1
v_gene: TRBV18
j_gene: TRBJ1-1
abundance: -
CDR3aa: CASSPSTGAQMNTEAFF
CDR3nt: TGTGCCAGCTCACCATCAACAGGGGCACAAATGAACACTGAAGCTTTCTTT

len: 13
d_gene: -
v_gene: TRBV27
j_gene: TRBJ2-1
abundance: -
CDR3aa: CASSSRAPFEQFF
CDR3nt: TGTGCCAGCAGTTCCAGGGCCCCCTTCGAGCAGTTCTTC

len: 14
d_gene: -
v_gene: TRBV14
j_gene: TRBJ2-1
abundance: -
CDR3aa: CASRVAGTHNEQFF
CDR3nt: TGTGCCAGCAGAGTAGCCGGGACACACAATGAGCAGTTCTTC

len: 14
d_gene: TRBD1
v_gene: TRBV5-1
j_gene: TRBJ1-4
abundance: few
CDR3aa: CASSPGTGGEKLFF
CDR3nt: TGCGCCAGCAGCCCCGGGACAGGGGGGGAAAAACTGTTTTTT

len: 14
d_gene: -
v_gene: TRBV19
j_gene: TRBJ1-5
abundance: -
CDR3aa: CASSNQGDNQPQHF
CDR3nt: TGTGCCAGTAGTAATCAGGGCGACAATCAGCCCCAGCATTTT

len: 14
d_gene: -
v_gene: TRBV11-3
j_gene: TRBJ1-1
abundance: -
CDR3aa: CASSLVGGGTEAFF
CDR3nt: TGTGCCAGCAGCTTAGTGGGGGGAGGCACTGAAGCTTTCTTT

len: 14
d_gene: TRBD2
v_gene: TRBV11-2
j_gene: TRBJ2-1
abundance: -
CDR3aa: CASSFGRSYNEQFF
CDR3nt: TGTGCCAGCAGCTTCGGGAGGTCCTACAATGAGCAGTTCTTC

len: 15
d_gene: TRBD1
v_gene: TRBV5-4
j_gene: TRBJ1-2
abundance: -
CDR3aa: CASSPSRGYGYGYTF
CDR3nt: TGTGCCAGCAGCCCGAGCAGGGGGTACGGCTATGGCTACACCTTC

len: 13
d_gene: -
v_gene: TRBV9
j_gene: TRBJ1-1
abundance: -
CDR3aa: CASSSRIGHEAFF
CDR3nt: TGTGCCAGCAGCTCTCGGATAGGACACGAAGCTTTCTTT